This T cell receptor beta chain originates from a study of read filtering for tumor transcriptome and immune sequencing. Study information: DNase treatment preceded whole-transcriptome library preparation.

In this sample, this clonotype turned up many times. Antigen specificity is unknown. The CDR3 has 18 residues. V was pared by 6 bases and J by 6 bases, with 16 bases of the junction left unmatched. Whole-study findings and limits: Even smaller IR-seq throughput identified most shared clonotypes.

The library was built from about 400 ng RNA with molecular barcoded adaptors for alpha/delta and beta/gamma chains. TCRdb reprocessed the reads via MiXCR and lists one record per CDR3 protein. The sample records about 130,000 distinct CDR3 sequences, about 13% being singletons. The sequence derives from a donor older than 35 with multiple myeloma. The sample was a population of CD138-negative cells sorted from bone marrow. V and J are TRBV12-3 or TRBV12-4 and TRBJ2-1; 11 nucleotides align to TRBD2. This CDR3 reads CASSPLPFSGRAPNEQFF. The CDR3 bases are TGTGCCAGCAGCCCCCTCCCCTTTAGCGGGAGGGCCCCCAATGAGCAGTTCTTC.